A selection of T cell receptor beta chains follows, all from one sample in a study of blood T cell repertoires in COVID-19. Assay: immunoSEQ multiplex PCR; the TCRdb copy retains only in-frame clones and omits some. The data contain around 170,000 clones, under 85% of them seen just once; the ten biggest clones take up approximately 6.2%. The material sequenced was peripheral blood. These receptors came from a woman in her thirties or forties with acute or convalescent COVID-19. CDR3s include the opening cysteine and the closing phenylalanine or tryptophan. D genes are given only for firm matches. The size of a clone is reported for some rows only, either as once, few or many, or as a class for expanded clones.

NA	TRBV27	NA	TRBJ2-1	CASSTSILHNEQFF	NA
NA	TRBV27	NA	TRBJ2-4	CAAGRVEKNIQYF	TGTGCCGCGGGGCGGGTTGAGAAAAACATTCAGTACTTC
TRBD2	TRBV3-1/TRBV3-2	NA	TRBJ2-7	CASSHSAGGSYEQYF	TGTGCCAGCAGCCACTCCGCGGGGGGTTCCTACGAGCAGTACTTC
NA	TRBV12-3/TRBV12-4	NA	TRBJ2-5	CASSFGPRETQYF	TGTGCCAGCAGTTTTGGGCCCCGGGAGACCCAGTACTTC
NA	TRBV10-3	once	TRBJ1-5	CATKTGGQPQHF	TGTGCCACCAAGACAGGCGGTCAGCCCCAGCATTTT
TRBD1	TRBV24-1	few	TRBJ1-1	CATSEGQGDAEAFF	TGTGCCACCAGTGAGGGACAGGGGGACGCTGAAGCTTTCTTT
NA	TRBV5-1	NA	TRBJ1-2	CASSSTNYGYTF	TGCGCCAGCAGCTCAACTAACTATGGCTACACCTTC
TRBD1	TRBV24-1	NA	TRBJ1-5	CATSASQGGFDQPQHF	TGTGCCACCTCGGCGTCGCAGGGGGGTTTCGATCAGCCCCAGCATTTT
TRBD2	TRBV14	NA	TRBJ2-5	CASSPIGRASETQYF	TGTGCCAGCAGCCCCATCGGGAGGGCCTCCGAGACCCAGTACTTC
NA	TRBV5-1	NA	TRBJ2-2	CASSWGGPNTGELFF	TGCGCCAGCAGCTGGGGAGGCCCGAACACCGGGGAGCTGTTTTTT
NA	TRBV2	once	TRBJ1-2	CASSGQVFDGYTF	TGTGCCAGCAGTGGACAGGTCTTCGATGGCTACACCTTC
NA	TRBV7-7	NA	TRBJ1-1	CASSFLRAEAFF	TGTGCCAGCAGCTTTCTTAGAGCTGAAGCTTTCTTT
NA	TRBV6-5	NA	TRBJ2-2	CASSFLTGFTGELFF	TGTGCCAGCAGTTTCCTAACAGGGTTCACCGGGGAGCTGTTTTTT
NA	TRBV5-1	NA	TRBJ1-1	CASSLQGMYDTEAFF	TGCGCCAGCAGCTTGCAGGGTATGTACGACACTGAAGCTTTCTTT
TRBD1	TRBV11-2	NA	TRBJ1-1	CASSLFGQVQGEAFF	TGTGCCAGCAGCCTATTCGGACAGGTGCAAGGTGAAGCTTTCTTT
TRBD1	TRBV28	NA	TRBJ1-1	CASFPWDRGGGNTEAFF	TGTGCCAGCTTTCCGTGGGACAGGGGTGGTGGGAACACTGAAGCTTTCTTT
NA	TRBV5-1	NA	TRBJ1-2	CASSHSQGPNYGYTF	TGCGCCAGCAGCCACAGTCAGGGCCCAAACTATGGCTACACCTTC
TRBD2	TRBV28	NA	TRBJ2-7	CASSLLPGTSDSYEQYF	TGTGCCAGCAGTTTACTGCCCGGTACTAGCGACTCCTACGAGCAGTACTTC
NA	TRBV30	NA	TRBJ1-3	CACDQGGNTIYF	TGTGCCTGCGACCAGGGAGGAAACACCATATATTTT
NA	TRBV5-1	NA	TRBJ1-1	CASSSQGMNTEAFF	TGCGCCAGCAGCTCGCAGGGAATGAACACTGAAGCTTTCTTT
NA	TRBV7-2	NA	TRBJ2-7	CASSLAASVSYEQYF	TGTGCCAGCAGCTTAGCAGCTAGCGTCTCCTACGAGCAGTACTTC
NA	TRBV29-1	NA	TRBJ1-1	CSVRRTFETMNTEAFF	TGCAGCGTAAGGCGGACATTTGAGACCATGAACACTGAAGCTTTCTTT
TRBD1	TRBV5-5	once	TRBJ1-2	CASSMGQLLIYGYTF	TGTGCCAGCAGCATGGGACAGTTACTTATCTATGGCTACACCTTC
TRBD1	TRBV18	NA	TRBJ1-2	CASSPWTGDGYTF	TGTGCCAGCTCACCTTGGACAGGGGATGGCTACACCTTC
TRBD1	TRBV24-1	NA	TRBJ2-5	CATGDRGRETQYF	TGTGCCACGGGGGACAGGGGGCGAGAGACCCAGTACTTC
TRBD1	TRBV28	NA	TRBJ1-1	CASSFEGQGNTEAFF	TGTGCCAGCAGTTTCGAGGGACAGGGGAATACTGAAGCTTTCTTT
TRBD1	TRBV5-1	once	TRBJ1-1	CASSLRGQGTEAFF	TGCGCCAGCAGCCTCAGGGGGCAGGGCACTGAAGCTTTCTTT
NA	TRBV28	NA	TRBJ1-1	CASGQTNTEAFF	TGTGCCAGCGGACAGACTAACACTGAAGCTTTCTTT
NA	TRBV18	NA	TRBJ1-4	CASSTAGVATNEKLFF	TGTGCCAGCTCAACAGCCGGGGTCGCAACTAATGAAAAACTGTTTTTT
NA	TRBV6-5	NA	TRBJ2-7	CASSRSLSAYEQYF	TGTGCCAGCTCTAGGTCGTTATCGGCCTACGAGCAGTACTTC
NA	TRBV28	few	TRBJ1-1	CASSLITVNTEAFF	TGTGCCAGCAGTTTAATCACGGTGAACACTGAAGCTTTCTTT
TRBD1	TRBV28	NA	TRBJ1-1	CASSPWGRGTEAFF	TGTGCCAGCAGTCCCTGGGGCAGGGGGACTGAAGCTTTCTTT
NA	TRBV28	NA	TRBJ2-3	CAVRSMWHNTDTQYF	TGTGCCGTCCGCAGTATGTGGCATAACACAGATACGCAGTATTTT
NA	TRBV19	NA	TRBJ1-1	CASSIGSEHRAAFF	TGTGCCAGTAGTATAGGCTCCGAACACCGAGCGGCTTTCTTT
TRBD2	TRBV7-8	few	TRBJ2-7	CASSLAVAGTKYEQYF	TGTGCCAGCAGCTTAGCGGTAGCGGGGACCAAGTACGAGCAGTACTTC
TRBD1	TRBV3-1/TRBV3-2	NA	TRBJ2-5	CASSHPGQGLSQYF	TGTGCCAGCAGCCATCCGGGACAGGGTCTTTCCCAGTACTTC
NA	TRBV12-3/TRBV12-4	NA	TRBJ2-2	CASSSVNTGELFF	TGTGCCAGCAGTTCGGTCAACACCGGGGAGCTGTTTTTT
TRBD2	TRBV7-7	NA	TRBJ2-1	CASSSGLADNNEQFF	TGTGCCAGCAGCTCGGGACTAGCGGATAACAATGAGCAGTTCTTC
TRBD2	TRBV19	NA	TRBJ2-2	CASSIDREGTGELFF	TGTGCCAGTAGTATAGACAGGGAGGGGACCGGGGAGCTGTTTTTT
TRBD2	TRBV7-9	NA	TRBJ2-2	CASSLWLAGYTGELFF	TGTGCCAGCAGCTTATGGCTAGCGGGTTACACCGGGGAGCTGTTTTTT
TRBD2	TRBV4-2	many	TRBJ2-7	CASSPGRPGAGGPGSEQYF	TGTGCCAGCAGCCCGGGAAGGCCCGGGGCGGGAGGGCCGGGTAGCGAGCAGTACTTC
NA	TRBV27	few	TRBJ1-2	CASTLGWGGTYGYTF	TGTGCCAGCACTTTGGGGTGGGGGGGGACCTATGGCTACACCTTC
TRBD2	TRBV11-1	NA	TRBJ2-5	CASSFQGGSETQYF	TGTGCCAGCAGCTTCCAGGGAGGGTCCGAGACCCAGTACTTC
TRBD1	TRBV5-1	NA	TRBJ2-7	CASSPRGQAEGYEQYF	TGCGCCAGCAGCCCCAGGGGGCAGGCTGAGGGTTACGAGCAGTACTTC
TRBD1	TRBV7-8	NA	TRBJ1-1	CASSRTGEEAFF	TGTGCCAGCAGTCGGACAGGCGAAGAAGCTTTCTTT
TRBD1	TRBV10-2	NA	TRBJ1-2	CASTLDRANYGYTF	TGCGCCAGCACTTTGGACAGGGCTAACTATGGCTACACCTTC
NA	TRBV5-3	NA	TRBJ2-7	CARSLSLRAMNYEQYF	TGTGCCAGAAGCTTGTCGCTGAGGGCCATGAACTACGAGCAGTACTTC
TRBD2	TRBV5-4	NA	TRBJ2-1	CASSSRLAGANEQFF	TGTGCCAGCAGCTCCCGACTAGCGGGAGCGAATGAGCAGTTCTTC